Following are 14 T cell receptor beta chains from one sample sequenced in a study of blood T cell repertoires in COVID-19. Profiled with immunoSEQ multiplex PCR; TCRdb holds only in-frame clones, not every one. The sample lists approximately 97,000 clones, roughly 92% occurring once. What was sequenced was peripheral blood. The source of these receptors is a woman aged 45-65 years with COVID-19, enrolled during active disease.

The chain couples TRBV11-2 to TRBJ2-3; tentative D call: TRBD2 (7 bases). The ends were cut back, 9 bases at V and 3 bases at J, with 13 bases in the middle. Germline V gives CDR1 SGHAT, CDR2 FQNNGV. The CDR3 length is 13 residues. The CDR3 sequence: CASPGEGTDTQYF. DNA of the CDR3: TGTGCCAGTCCAGGGGAGGGGACAGATACGCAGTATTTT.

CDR3 in DNA: TGTGCCAGCCAGATGGGAGGGAGGTATGGCTACACCTTC. Its translation: CASQMGGRYGYTF. V is TRBV28 and J is TRBJ1-2; no clear D. V was clipped by 8 bases and J by 5 bases, with 15 bases between them. The CDR3 contains 13 residues. Germline assignment: CDR1 MDHEN and CDR2 SYDVKM.

This chain connects TRBV27 to TRBJ2-7; perhaps TRBD1 as D (6 bases). V was cut by 2 bases and J by 4 bases, with 12 bases left in between. Looked up from germline, CDR1 is MNHEY and CDR2 is SMNVEV (reference sequence). The CDR3 has 14 amino acids. This chain's CDR3 is CASSLNRAGYEQYF. The DNA of the CDR3 is TGTGCCAGCAGTTTAAACAGGGCGGGTTACGAGCAGTACTTC.

The chain combines TRBV7-2 with TRBJ2-1; 9 positions match TRBD2. The trim removed 6 bases at V and 9 bases at J, leaving 0 bases unmatched. The CDR3 has 11 amino acids. The germline CDR1 and CDR2 sequences are SGHTA and FQGNSA. The CDR3 protein is CASRRGGEQFF. CDR3 coding DNA: TGTGCCAGCAGGCGGGGGGGTGAGCAGTTCTTC. The whole variable domain, filled in from reference TRBV7-2 and TRBJ2-1, reads GAGVSQSPSNKVTEKGKDVELRCDPISGHTALYWYRQSLGQGLEFLIYFQGNSAPDKSGLPSDRFSAERTGGSVSTLTIQRTQQEDSAVYLCASRRGGEQFFGPGTRLTVL.

The chain carries TRBV27 and TRBJ1-2; 12 bases are a match to TRBD1. The V and J ends lost 5 bases and 1 base, in that order; junction bases with no gene match: 8. CDR3 length equals 17 residues. Germline CDR1 is MNHEY and CDR2 is SMNVEV (reference sequence). The CDR3 reads CASSPRDRGRHNYGYTF. The CDR3 region has the DNA TGTGCCAGCAGTCCCCGGGACAGGGGGCGCCATAACTATGGCTACACCTTC.

V and J are TRBV28 and TRBJ1-6; D unresolved. This CDR3 contains 12 residues. The germline CDR1 and CDR2 sequences are MDHEN and SYDVKM. Trimming cost V 6 bases and J 11 bases, with 11 bases left between them. CDR3 sequence: CASRSDVTPLHF. The CDR3, as DNA: TGTGCCAGCAGGTCAGATGTCACACCCCTCCACTTT.

The chain links TRBV19 to TRBJ1-5, with 7 nucleotides matching TRBD1. This CDR3 contains 13 residues. V dropped 10 bases and J dropped 4; count of bases not matched to a gene: 7. Looked up from germline, CDR1 is LNHDA and CDR2 is SQIVND (reference sequence). In DNA form, the CDR3 reads TGTGCCACCGCCGACAGGGTAAATCAGCCCCAGCATTTT. This translates into CATADRVNQPQHF.

In this sample, this clone turned up once. The chain uses TRBV4-1 and TRBJ2-2; D unclear. Germline V gives CDR1 MGHRA, CDR2 YSYEKL. This CDR3 contains 11 residues. V lost 3 bases, J lost 6 bases, and 2 bases lay in between. CDR3 loop: CASSHAGELFF. CDR3 in DNA: TGCGCCAGCAGCCACGCCGGGGAGCTGTTTTTT.

V is TRBV2 and J is TRBJ2-5; 8 nucleotides agree with TRBD1. The germline V gene has CDR1 SNHLY and CDR2 FYNNEI. Unmatched junction bases numbered 9, after V lost 7 bases and J lost 5 bases. The CDR3 has 14 residues. In DNA form, the CDR3 reads TGTGCCAGCACCCGAGGACAGGGTTCGGAGACCCAGTACTTC. It codes for CASTRGQGSETQYF.

This rearrangement joins TRBV2 to TRBJ1-5; tentatively, D is TRBD1 (5 bases). This CDR3 is 14 amino acids long. V was clipped by 8 bases and J by 5 bases, with 16 bases between them. From germline, CDR1 is SNHLY and CDR2 FYNNEI. The CDR3 DNA reads as TGTGCCAGCGAGGCGGGGCAGTATTATCAGCCCCAGCATTTT. The encoded protein is CASEAGQYYQPQHF.

The chain couples TRBV5-4 to TRBJ1-1; D remains unclear. From germline, CDR1 is SGHNT and CDR2 YYREEE (reference sequence). Trimming took off 4 bases at V and 11 bases at J, with 27 bases between the two ends. The CDR3 extends over 16 amino acids. CDR3 loop: CASSPDFRRAPRGAFF. DNA for the CDR3: TGTGCCAGCAGCCCCGACTTCAGGCGGGCCCCGCGAGGGGCTTTCTTT.

The chain carries TRBV5-1 and TRBJ1-2; 7 positions agree with TRBD1. V shed 5 bases and J 2 bases; nucleotides not matched to a gene: 6. CDR1 SGHRS and CDR2 YFSETQ come from the germline V gene. CDR3 length: 14 amino acids. The CDR3, as DNA: TGCGCCAGCAGAGGGACAGCCGAGAACTATGGCTACACCTTC. The encoded protein is CASRGTAENYGYTF.

The chain joins TRBV15 to TRBJ1-4; D gene unclear. CDR1 is LNHNV, CDR2 YYDKDF, per germline (reference sequence). V was trimmed by 2 bases and J by 7 bases, leaving 11 bases between them. The CDR3 runs to 14 residues. CDR3 bases: TGTGCCACCAGCAGACGGACTACCGGTGAAAAACTGTTTTTT. It specifies CATSRRTTGEKLFF.

The CDR3 is CASTGLRTYEQYF. The CDR3 bases are TGTGCCAGCACCGGACTACGTACCTACGAGCAGTACTTC. This chain uses TRBV11-2 with TRBJ2-7, with a tentative D call TRBD2 (6 bases). Germline CDR1 is SGHAT and CDR2 is FQNNGV. This CDR3 has 13 amino acids. V was shortened by 7 bases and J by 2 bases, with 12 bases between the two germline ends.